The clone carrying this T cell receptor (beta chain) was seen only a few times. Germline V gene sequence: CDR1 DFQATT, CDR2 SNEGSKA (reference sequence). The V end lost 7 bases, the J end lost 4 bases, and 5 bases lay between the germline ends. The CDR3 is 10 residues long. The data are from a study of patients and donors after allogeneic stem cell transplantation. TCRdb recomputed calls from the RT-PCR reads with MiXCR, one row per CDR3 protein. The repertoire holds approximately 150,000 distinct CDR3 sequences, with over 25% as singletons. This receptor was taken from a human donor who was either an allogeneic HSCT recipient or a stem cell or donor lymphocyte infusion donor (not recorded which). It is not recorded whose cells these are; they may come from a transplant donor. The source material was blood, either unsorted or a sorted T cell fraction (not recorded which). The genes are TRBV20-1 and TRBJ1-5; D gene uncertain. CDR3 bases: TGCAGTGTCGGAAATCAGCCCCAGCATTTT. Translating gives CSVGNQPQHF.